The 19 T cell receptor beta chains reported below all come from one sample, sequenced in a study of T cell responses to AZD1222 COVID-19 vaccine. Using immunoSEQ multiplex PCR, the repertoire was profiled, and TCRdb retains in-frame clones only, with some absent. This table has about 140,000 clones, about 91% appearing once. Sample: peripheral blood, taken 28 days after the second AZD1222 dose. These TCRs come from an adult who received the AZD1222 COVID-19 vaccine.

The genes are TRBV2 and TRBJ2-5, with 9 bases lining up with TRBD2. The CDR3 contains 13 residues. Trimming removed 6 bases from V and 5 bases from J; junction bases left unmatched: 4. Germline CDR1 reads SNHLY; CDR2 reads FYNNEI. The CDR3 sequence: CASRLSGSETQYF. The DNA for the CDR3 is TGTGCCAGCAGGCTTAGCGGGAGTGAGACCCAGTACTTC.

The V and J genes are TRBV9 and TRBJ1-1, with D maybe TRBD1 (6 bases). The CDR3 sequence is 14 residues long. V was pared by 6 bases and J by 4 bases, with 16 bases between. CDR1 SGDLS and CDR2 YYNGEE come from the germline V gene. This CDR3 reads CASTRTGQRTEAFF. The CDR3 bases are TGTGCCAGCACCCGAACTGGACAGCGCACTGAAGCTTTCTTT.

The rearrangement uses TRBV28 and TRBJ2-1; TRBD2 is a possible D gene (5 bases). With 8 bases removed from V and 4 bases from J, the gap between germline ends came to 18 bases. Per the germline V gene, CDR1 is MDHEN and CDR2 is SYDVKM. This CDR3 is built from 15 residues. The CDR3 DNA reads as TGTGCCAGCGCCGTGGCGTCTACTAGATACAATGAGCAGTTCTTC. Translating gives CASAVASTRYNEQFF.

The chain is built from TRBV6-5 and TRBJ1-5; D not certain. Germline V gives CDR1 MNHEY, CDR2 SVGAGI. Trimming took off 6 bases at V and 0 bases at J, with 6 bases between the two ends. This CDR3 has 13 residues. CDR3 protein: CASRDHSNQPQHF. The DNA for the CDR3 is TGTGCCAGCAGAGACCATAGCAATCAGCCCCAGCATTTT.

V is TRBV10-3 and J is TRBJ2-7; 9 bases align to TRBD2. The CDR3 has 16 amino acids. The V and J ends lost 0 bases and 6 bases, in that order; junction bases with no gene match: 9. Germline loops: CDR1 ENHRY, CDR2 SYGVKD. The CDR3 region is CAISESGGTSSSEQYF. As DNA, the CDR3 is TGTGCCATCAGTGAGTCGGGGGGGACTAGCTCTTCCGAGCAGTACTTC.

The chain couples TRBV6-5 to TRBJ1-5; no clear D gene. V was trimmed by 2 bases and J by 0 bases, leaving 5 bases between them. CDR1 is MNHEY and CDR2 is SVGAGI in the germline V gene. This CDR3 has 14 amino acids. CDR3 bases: TGTGCCAGCAGTTACCAAGGTAGCAATCAGCCCCAGCATTTT. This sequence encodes CASSYQGSNQPQHF.

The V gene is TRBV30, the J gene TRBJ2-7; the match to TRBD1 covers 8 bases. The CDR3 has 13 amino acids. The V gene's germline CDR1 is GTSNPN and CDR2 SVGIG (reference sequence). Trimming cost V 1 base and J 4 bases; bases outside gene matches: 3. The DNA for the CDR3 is TGTGCCTGGAGTGCAGACAGGGGTTACGAGCAGTACTTC. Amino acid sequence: CAWSADRGYEQYF.

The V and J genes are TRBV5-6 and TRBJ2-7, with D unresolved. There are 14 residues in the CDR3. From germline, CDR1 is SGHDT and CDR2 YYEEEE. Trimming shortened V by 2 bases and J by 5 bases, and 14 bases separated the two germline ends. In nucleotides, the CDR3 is TGTGCCAGCAGCTTTATGGGATTAAGGAACGAGCAGTACTTC. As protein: CASSFMGLRNEQYF.

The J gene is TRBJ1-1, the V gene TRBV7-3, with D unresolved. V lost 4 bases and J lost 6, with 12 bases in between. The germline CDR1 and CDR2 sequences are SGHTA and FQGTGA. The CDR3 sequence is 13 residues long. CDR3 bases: TGTGCCAGCAGCTCCTCTAGACCAGCTGAAGCTTTCTTT. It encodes CASSSSRPAEAFF.

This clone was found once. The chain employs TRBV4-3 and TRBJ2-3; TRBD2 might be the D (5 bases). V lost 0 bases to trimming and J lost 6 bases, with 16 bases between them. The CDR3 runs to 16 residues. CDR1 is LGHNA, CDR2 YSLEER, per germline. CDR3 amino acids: CASSQDWPSWSDTQYF. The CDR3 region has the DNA TGCGCCAGCAGCCAAGATTGGCCTAGCTGGTCGGATACGCAGTATTTT.

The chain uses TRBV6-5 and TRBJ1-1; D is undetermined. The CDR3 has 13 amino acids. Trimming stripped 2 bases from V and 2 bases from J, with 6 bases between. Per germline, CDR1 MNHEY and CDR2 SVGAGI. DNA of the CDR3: TGTGCCAGCAGTTACACCAGAAACACTGAAGCTTTCTTT. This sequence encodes CASSYTRNTEAFF.

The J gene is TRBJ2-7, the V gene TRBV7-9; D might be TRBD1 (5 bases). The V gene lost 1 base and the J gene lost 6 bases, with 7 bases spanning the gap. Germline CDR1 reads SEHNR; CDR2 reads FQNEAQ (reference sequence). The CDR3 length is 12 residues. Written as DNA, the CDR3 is TGTGCCAGCAGCTTAGACAGGAGCGAGCAGTACTTC. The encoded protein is CASSLDRSEQYF.

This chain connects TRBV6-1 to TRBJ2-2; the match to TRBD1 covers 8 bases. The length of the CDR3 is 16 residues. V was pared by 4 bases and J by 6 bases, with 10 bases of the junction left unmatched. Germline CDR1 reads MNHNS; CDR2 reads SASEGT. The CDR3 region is CASSVSQGVISGELFF. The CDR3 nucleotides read TGTGCCAGCAGTGTTTCACAGGGGGTAATTTCCGGGGAGCTGTTTTTT.

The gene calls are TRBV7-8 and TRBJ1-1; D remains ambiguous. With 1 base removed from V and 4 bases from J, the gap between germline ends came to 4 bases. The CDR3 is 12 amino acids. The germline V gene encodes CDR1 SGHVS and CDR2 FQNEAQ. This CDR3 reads CASSLGPTEAFF. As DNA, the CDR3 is TGTGCCAGCAGCTTAGGGCCCACTGAAGCTTTCTTT.

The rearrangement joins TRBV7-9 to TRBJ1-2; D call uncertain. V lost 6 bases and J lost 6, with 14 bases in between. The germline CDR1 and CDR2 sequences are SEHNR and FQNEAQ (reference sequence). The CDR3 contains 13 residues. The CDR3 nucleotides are TGTGCCAGCAGGATGTCCCTGTCGCATGGCTACACCTTC. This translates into CASRMSLSHGYTF.

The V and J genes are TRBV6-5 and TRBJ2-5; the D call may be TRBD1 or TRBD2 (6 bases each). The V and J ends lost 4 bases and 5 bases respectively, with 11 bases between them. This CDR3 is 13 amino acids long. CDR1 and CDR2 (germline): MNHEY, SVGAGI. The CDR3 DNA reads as TGTGCCAGCAGTTTAGGAGGGGGGGAGACCCAGTACTTC. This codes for CASSLGGGETQYF.

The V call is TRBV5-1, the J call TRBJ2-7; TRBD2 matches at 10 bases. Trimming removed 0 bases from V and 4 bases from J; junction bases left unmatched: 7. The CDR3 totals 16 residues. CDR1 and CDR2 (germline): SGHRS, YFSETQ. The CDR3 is CASSLAGLADLYEQYF. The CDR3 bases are TGCGCCAGCAGCTTGGCCGGACTAGCGGACTTATACGAGCAGTACTTC.

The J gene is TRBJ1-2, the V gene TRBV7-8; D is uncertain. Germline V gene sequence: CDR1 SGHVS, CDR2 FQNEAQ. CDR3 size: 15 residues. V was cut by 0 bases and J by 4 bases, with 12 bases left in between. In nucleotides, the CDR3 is TGTGCCAGCAGCTTAGCGTCTGGCAGCGGCTATGGCTACACCTTC. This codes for CASSLASGSGYGYTF. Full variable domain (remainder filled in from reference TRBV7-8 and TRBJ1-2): GAGVSQSPRYKVAKRGQDVALRCDPISGHVSLFWYQQALGQGPEFLTYFQNEAQLDKSGLPSDRFFAERPEGSVSTLKIQRTQQEDSAVYLCASSLASGSGYGYTFGSGTRLTVV.

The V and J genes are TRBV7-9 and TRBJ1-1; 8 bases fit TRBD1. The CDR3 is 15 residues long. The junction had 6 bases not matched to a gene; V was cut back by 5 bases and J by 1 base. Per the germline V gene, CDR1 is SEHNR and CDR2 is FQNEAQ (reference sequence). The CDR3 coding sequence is TGTGCCAGCAGCCGACAGGGGTATGGGAACACTGAAGCTTTCTTT. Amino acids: CASSRQGYGNTEAFF.